This TCR beta chain was recovered during a study of cytomegalovirus exposure and HLA in healthy donors. Across the study: Earlier sequencing of about 179 million T cells yielded nearly 120 million unique TCR beta sequences.

Regarding the study as a whole: Across HLA loci, a later analysis found differing TCR association rates, with DRB1 most and HLA-C fewest.

The CDR3 sequence is 14 residues long. Per the germline V gene, CDR1 is SGHTA and CDR2 is FQGNSA. The V segment lost 4 bases and the J segment 7 bases; nucleotides outside the gene matches: 6. Vbeta (60) and Jbeta (13) primers were used in the PCR. Profiling relied on immunoSEQ multiplex PCR, and the TCRdb table lists in-frame clones only, not all of them. The sample has about 190,000 clones, 80% to 85% seen once; the top ten hold about 1.6%. On this clone itself: As yet, its antigen is unknown.

Sequencing was carried out using PBMCs. The receptor's source is a man aged 50 or older in good health and CMV-seronegative. This sequence joins TRBV7-2 and TRBJ1-5, with 8 bases aligning to TRBD1. CDR3 sequence (DNA): TGTGCCAGCAGCTCTACAGGGGGACGCCAGCCCCAGCATTTT. This translates into CASSSTGGRQPQHF.